These 30 T cell receptor beta chains share one sample of origin, sequenced in a study of CD4+ T cells in melanoma. The data were produced by immunoSEQ multiplex PCR, yet TCRdb's version contains in-frame clones alone and is incomplete. The sample comprises a few thousand clones, 55% to 80% of which are singletons, and approximately 26% rests with the top ten. Sequences were obtained from cells from a culture (not recorded whether cultured in vitro). The source of these receptors is a human donor with melanoma.

This rearrangement joins TRBV7-9 to TRBJ2-1; 8 bases are shared with TRBD2. Germline assignment: CDR1 SEHNR and CDR2 FQNEAQ (reference sequence). The CDR3 is made up of 17 amino acids. With 0 bases clipped from V and 0 bases from J, the junction kept 4 bases outside the gene matches. CDR3 sequence reads: CASSLADSGDSYNEQFF. The CDR3 coding sequence is TGTGCCAGCAGCTTAGCGGATAGCGGGGACTCCTACAATGAGCAGTTCTTC.

About this clone itself: A read error may account for a junction end that differs from germline. The sample contains more than one DNA sequence encoding this CDR3. The chain uses TRBV7-9 and TRBJ1-1; 7 positions match TRBD1. CDR3 length: 16 amino acids. Looked up from germline, CDR1 is SEHNR and CDR2 is FQNEAQ (reference sequence). The CDR3 sequence: CASSLGAGTANTEAFF. The CDR3 bases are TGTGCTAGCAGCTTAGGGGCCGGGACAGCGAACACTGAAGCTTTCTTT.

The J gene is TRBJ2-1, the V gene TRBV7-9; no reliable D call. Germline-derived CDR1 and CDR2 are SEHNR and FQNEAQ (reference sequence). Trimming took off 6 bases at V and 8 bases at J, with 11 bases between the two ends. This CDR3 has 12 amino acids. CDR3 sequence (DNA): TGTGCCAGCAGTCCTAGGTTCGATGAGCAGTTCTTC. It is translated as CASSPRFDEQFF.

In its sample, this clone was seen a few times. The V and J genes are TRBV29-1 and TRBJ2-7; no clear D gene. Germline V gene sequence: CDR1 SQVTM, CDR2 ANQGSEA. Trimming stripped 2 bases from V and 0 bases from J, with 8 bases between. This CDR3 region has 13 residues. CDR3 protein: CSVESEFSYEQYF. The CDR3 DNA reads as TGCAGCGTTGAATCAGAATTCTCCTACGAGCAGTACTTC.

This clone is classed as medium-sized. The chain carries TRBV7-6 and TRBJ2-5; possibly TRBD1 or TRBD2 for D (5 bases each). The V end was cut by 5 bases, the J end by 0 bases, with 7 bases between. Germline CDR1 SGHVS, CDR2 FNYEAQ. The CDR3 extends over 13 amino acids. The CDR3 coding sequence is TGTGCCAGCAGCAGGGGACACCAAGAGACCCAGTACTTC. Its protein is CASSRGHQETQYF.

The chain couples TRBV7-2 to TRBJ1-2; D remains unclear. Trimming cost V 5 bases and J 0 bases, with 7 bases left between them. This CDR3 is built from 13 residues. Germline assignment: CDR1 SGHTA and CDR2 FQGNSA. The CDR3 sequence: CASSTSTNYGYTF. As DNA, the CDR3 is TGTGCCAGCAGCACGTCGACTAACTATGGCTACACCTTC.

This clone was seen only once. The chain recombines TRBV19 with TRBJ1-4, with D perhaps TRBD1 (6 bases). Trimming left V 6 bases short and J 1 base short, with 15 bases between. There are 16 residues in the CDR3. Germline CDR1 is LNHDA and CDR2 is SQIVND (reference sequence). CDR3 DNA sequence: TGTGCCAGTAGCCTCACAGGGTGGGGAACTAATGAAAAACTGTTTTTT. Protein product: CASSLTGWGTNEKLFF.

This clone was seen only once. The chain is built from TRBV4-1 and TRBJ2-3, with D possibly matching TRBD2 (6 bases). Germline CDR1 MGHRA, CDR2 YSYEKL. The CDR3 length is 18 residues. V was pared by 6 bases and J by 2 bases, with 24 bases between. CDR3 amino acids: CASRAGTRLHSATDTQYF. DNA for the CDR3: TGCGCCAGCAGAGCGGGCACTCGGTTGCATAGCGCCACAGATACGCAGTATTTT.

The V call is TRBV20-1, the J call TRBJ2-4, with 9 bases lining up with TRBD1. V gave up 3 bases and J gave up 7 bases; unmatched junction bases: 7. The CDR3 loop spans 14 amino acids. Germline CDR1 and CDR2: DFQATT and SNEGSKA (reference sequence). The CDR3 loop is CSASGGQGVNIQYF. The CDR3 DNA is TGCAGTGCTAGTGGGGGACAGGGTGTGAACATTCAGTACTTC.

In this sample, this clone turned up a few times. The chain recombines TRBV5-4 with TRBJ2-2; tentative D call: TRBD1 (6 bases). The ends were cut back, 3 bases at V and 1 base at J, with 13 bases in the middle. The CDR3 totals 16 residues. From germline, CDR1 is SGHNT and CDR2 YYREEE (reference sequence). The CDR3 sequence is CASSSRDRRNTGELFF. CDR3 in DNA: TGTGCCAGCAGCTCAAGAGACAGGAGGAACACCGGGGAGCTGTTTTTT.

CDR3 sequence (DNA): TGTGCCAGTAGGGGGGCGGGGGGCCCCTACAATGAGCAGTTCTTC. Residues: CASRGAGGPYNEQFF. The chain is built from TRBV19 and TRBJ2-1, with 8 bases that match TRBD2. Per the germline V gene, CDR1 is LNHDA and CDR2 is SQIVND (reference sequence). V shed 6 bases and J 2 bases; nucleotides not matched to a gene: 6. The CDR3 runs to 15 residues.

This rearrangement joins TRBV6-2 or TRBV6-3 to TRBJ2-7; the D gene is possibly TRBD1 (6 bases). V lost 7 bases and J 3 bases, leaving 16 bases between the germline ends. The germline V gene encodes CDR1 MNHEY and CDR2 SVGEGT. The CDR3 sequence is 14 residues long. DNA of the CDR3: TGTGCCAGCACCCCCGGGACACCCTACTACGAGCAGTACTTC. Its translation is CASTPGTPYYEQYF.

The rearrangement links TRBV30 to TRBJ1-1; a possible D gene is TRBD1 (6 bases). V was shortened by 1 base and J by 0 bases, with 6 bases between the two germline ends. CDR1 and CDR2 from the germline V gene are GTSNPN and SVGIG (reference sequence). The CDR3 covers 13 residues. CDR3 coding DNA: TGTGCCTGGAGTGCAGGGGTGAACACTGAAGCTTTCTTT. Its translation is CAWSAGVNTEAFF.

The CDR3 protein is CASSLTSGGTGELFF. CDR3 DNA sequence: TGTGCCAGCAGCTTAACTAGCGGGGGGACCGGGGAGCTGTTTTTT. The chain uses TRBV7-3 and TRBJ2-2, with TRBD2 identical over 10 bases. CDR3 length: 15 residues. The germline V gene has CDR1 SGHTA and CDR2 FQGTGA. V trimming: 0 bases; J trimming: 5 bases; junction bases outside the gene matches: 0.

V is TRBV7-6 and J is TRBJ1-4; D not resolved. This CDR3 region has 16 residues. Germline V gives CDR1 SGHVS, CDR2 FNYEAQ. The V gene lost 6 bases and the J gene lost 7 bases, with 21 bases spanning the gap. DNA for the CDR3: TGTGCCAGCAGTCTTTACCAGCGAAGGGAGAGTGAAAAACTGTTTTTT. This sequence encodes CASSLYQRRESEKLFF.

The chain uses TRBV2 and TRBJ1-3, with D possibly matching TRBD1 (5 bases). This CDR3 comprises 14 residues. Germline V gives CDR1 SNHLY, CDR2 FYNNEI. The V gene lost 2 bases and the J gene lost 8 bases, with 13 bases spanning the gap. CDR3 sequence: CASSERQWGDTIYF. CDR3 DNA: TGTGCCAGCAGTGAAAGGCAGTGGGGCGACACCATATATTTT.

The rearrangement uses TRBV5-4 and TRBJ2-5, with a possible D match to TRBD1 (6 bases). The V gene's germline CDR1 is SGHNT and CDR2 YYREEE (reference sequence). Trimming stripped 0 bases from V and 1 base from J, with 10 bases between. This CDR3 comprises 15 residues. As DNA, the CDR3 is TGTGCCAGCAGCTTGGCCGGCAGGGGCCAAGAGACCCAGTACTTC. It codes for CASSLAGRGQETQYF.

The V call is TRBV19, the J call TRBJ2-2; the D gene is possibly TRBD1 (6 bases). CDR1 is LNHDA, CDR2 SQIVND, per germline (reference sequence). The CDR3 is made up of 15 amino acids. The ends were cut back, 5 bases at V and 0 bases at J, with 10 bases in the middle. CDR3 region: CASSAGVANTGELFF. The CDR3 region has the DNA TGTGCCAGTAGTGCAGGGGTGGCGAACACCGGGGAGCTGTTTTTT.

Only one count was recorded for this clone. The chain uses TRBV6-5 and TRBJ1-1; a possible D gene is TRBD1 (6 bases). The V end was cut by 7 bases, the J end by 2 bases, with 11 bases between. Germline CDR1 is MNHEY and CDR2 is SVGAGI. CDR3 length equals 13 residues. The CDR3 loop is CASNRDGNTEAFF. As DNA, the CDR3 is TGTGCCAGCAACAGGGACGGCAACACTGAAGCTTTCTTT.

The rearrangement joins TRBV27 to TRBJ1-1, with TRBD1 as a possible D gene (6 bases). Trimming took off 5 bases at V and 3 bases at J, with 10 bases between the two ends. Germline-derived CDR1 and CDR2 are MNHEY and SMNVEV (reference sequence). The CDR3 runs 13 residues. CDR3 bases: TGTGCCAGCAGTGGCGGGGGGCACACTGAAGCTTTCTTT. Residues: CASSGGGHTEAFF.

This rearrangement joins TRBV11-3 to TRBJ1-3; D not resolved. The CDR3 sequence is 13 residues long. From germline, CDR1 is SGHNT and CDR2 YENEEA. V was cut by 4 bases and J by 4 bases, with 8 bases left in between. CDR3 nucleotides: TGTGCCAGCAGCTCAGAGGACGGAAACACCATATATTTT. Its translation: CASSSEDGNTIYF.

The rearrangement joins TRBV6-6 to TRBJ1-2, with D possibly TRBD1 on 5 matching bases. V lost 6 bases to trimming and J lost 5 bases, with 16 bases between them. Germline V lookup: CDR1 MNHNY, CDR2 SVGAGI (reference sequence). The CDR3 covers 14 residues. CDR3 region: CASSRGGESYGYTF. The CDR3 coding sequence is TGTGCCAGCAGCCGCGGGGGGGAATCTTATGGCTACACCTTC.

This clone was counted between two and nine times. The genes are TRBV3-1 (or the pseudogene TRBV3-2) and TRBJ1-2; D is perhaps TRBD1 (6 bases). This CDR3 is 14 amino acids long. Germline-derived CDR1 and CDR2 are LGHDT and YNNKEL (reference sequence). The V end lost 2 bases, the J end lost 6 bases, and 13 bases lay between the germline ends. The CDR3 DNA follows: TGTGCCAGCAGCCAACCGGGGGCGACGGATGGCTACACCTTC. Encoded protein: CASSQPGATDGYTF.

The J gene is TRBJ2-3, the V gene TRBV14, with D uncertain. The V end lost 1 base, the J end lost 6 bases, and 8 bases lay between the germline ends. Germline CDR1 reads SGHDN; CDR2 reads FVKESK. CDR3 size: 13 residues. The CDR3 nucleotides are TGTGCCAGCAGCCAAGTAATGGGGGATACGCAGTATTTT. Encoded protein: CASSQVMGDTQYF.

This clone was observed a single time. The same CDR3 arises from other DNA sequences in this sample as well. The CDR3 here is CASSVWTGNTEAFF. DNA for the CDR3: TGTGCCAGCAGCGTGTGGACGGGGAACACTGAAGCTTTCTTT. The V call is TRBV13, the J call TRBJ1-1; the D is unclear. This CDR3 has 14 residues. CDR1 is PRHDT, CDR2 FYEKMQ, per germline (reference sequence). The germline V and J ends were trimmed by 5 bases and 1 base, with 11 bases remaining between them.

The chain recombines TRBV9 with TRBJ2-3; D remains ambiguous. In germline, CDR1 is SGDLS, CDR2 YYNGEE. V was trimmed by 0 bases and J by 0 bases, leaving 8 bases between them. The CDR3 contains 15 residues. The CDR3 protein is CASSVAGASTDTQYF. In DNA, the CDR3 is TGTGCCAGCAGCGTAGCAGGTGCGAGCACAGATACGCAGTATTTT.

The gene calls are TRBV7-9 and TRBJ1-1; 10 nucleotides match TRBD1. CDR1 is SEHNR and CDR2 is FQNEAQ in the germline V gene (reference sequence). The length of the CDR3 is 15 residues. With V trimmed by 6 bases and J by 4 bases, 8 bases remained unmatched. As DNA, the CDR3 is TGTGCCAGCAGATCCGACAGGGGGCAGGGCACTGAAGCTTTCTTT. Encoded protein: CASRSDRGQGTEAFF.

V gene TRBV4-2 combines with J gene TRBJ2-1; D gene uncertain. The CDR3 spans 12 residues. Germline CDR1 reads LGHNA; CDR2 reads YNFKEQ. The ends were cut back, 0 bases at V and 7 bases at J, with 4 bases in the middle. In nucleotides, the CDR3 is TGTGCCAGCAGCCAAGAGCTGAATGAGCAGTTCTTC. Translated: CASSQELNEQFF.

This clone is labeled as large (0.1 to 1%). The chain has TRBV6-5 and TRBJ1-5; TRBD1 might be the D (6 bases). Germline assignment: CDR1 MNHEY and CDR2 SVGAGI. CDR3 length: 15 residues. V dropped 6 bases and J dropped 0 bases, with 12 bases sitting between them. The CDR3 sequence is CASSLGTFSNQPQHF. In DNA form, the CDR3 reads TGTGCCAGCAGCCTTGGGACATTTAGCAATCAGCCCCAGCATTTT.

V usage is TRBV19 and J usage is TRBJ1-4; D unclear. The CDR3 spans 15 residues. V shed 7 bases and J shed 0 bases, with 12 bases lying between them. Germline V gene sequence: CDR1 LNHDA, CDR2 SQIVND (reference sequence). CDR3 bases: TGTGCCAGTACCCTTGCCAGTGCAACTAATGAAAAACTGTTTTTT. Translation: CASTLASATNEKLFF.